This T cell receptor (beta chain) is from a study of blood T cell repertoires in COVID-19. Turning to the study itself: Specimens from acute and convalescent COVID-19 originated in the United States, Italy and Spain.

Here immunoSEQ multiplex PCR was the method, and the copy in TCRdb shows in-frame clones only, minus some. This table has some 400,000 clones, about 87% appearing once. Individuals aged 18 to 89 years were recruited from some 26 US areas. Two negative PCRs, clearance, or symptom resolution were required of recovered Cohort 3 donors. This CDR3 has 14 amino acids. The ends lost 2 bases at V and 6 bases at J; junction bases unmatched: 6. Germline V gives CDR1 KGHSH, CDR2 LQKENI. This rearrangement joins TRBV18 to TRBJ1-2; 7 nucleotides agree with TRBD1. This receptor was obtained from a man younger than 45 who had recovered from COVID-19. The sample was PBMCs or T cells enriched from blood (not recorded which). Here the CDR3 reads CASSPSGQRHGYTF. In DNA, the CDR3 is TGTGCCAGCTCACCATCGGGACAGAGACATGGCTACACCTTC.